This entry concerns a single T cell receptor beta chain. Libraries were prepared by immunoSEQ multiplex PCR; TCRdb keeps only in-frame clonotypes and omits some of them. The table includes 100,000 to 110,000 clones, 92% detected once. The data are from a study of T cell changes during pregnancy in multiple sclerosis. In germline, CDR1 is LNHDA, CDR2 SQIVND (reference sequence). V lost 9 bases to trimming and J lost 2 bases; unmatched junction nucleotides: 4. This CDR3 is built from 12 residues. The material was peripheral blood, obtained after pregnancy. The source is a female donor with multiple sclerosis, enrolled in a pregnancy study. This chain joins TRBV19 and TRBJ2-7; 7 bases map to TRBD1. CDR3 region: CASGTAAYEQYF. The CDR3 DNA follows: TGTGCCAGCGGGACAGCAGCCTACGAGCAGTACTTC.